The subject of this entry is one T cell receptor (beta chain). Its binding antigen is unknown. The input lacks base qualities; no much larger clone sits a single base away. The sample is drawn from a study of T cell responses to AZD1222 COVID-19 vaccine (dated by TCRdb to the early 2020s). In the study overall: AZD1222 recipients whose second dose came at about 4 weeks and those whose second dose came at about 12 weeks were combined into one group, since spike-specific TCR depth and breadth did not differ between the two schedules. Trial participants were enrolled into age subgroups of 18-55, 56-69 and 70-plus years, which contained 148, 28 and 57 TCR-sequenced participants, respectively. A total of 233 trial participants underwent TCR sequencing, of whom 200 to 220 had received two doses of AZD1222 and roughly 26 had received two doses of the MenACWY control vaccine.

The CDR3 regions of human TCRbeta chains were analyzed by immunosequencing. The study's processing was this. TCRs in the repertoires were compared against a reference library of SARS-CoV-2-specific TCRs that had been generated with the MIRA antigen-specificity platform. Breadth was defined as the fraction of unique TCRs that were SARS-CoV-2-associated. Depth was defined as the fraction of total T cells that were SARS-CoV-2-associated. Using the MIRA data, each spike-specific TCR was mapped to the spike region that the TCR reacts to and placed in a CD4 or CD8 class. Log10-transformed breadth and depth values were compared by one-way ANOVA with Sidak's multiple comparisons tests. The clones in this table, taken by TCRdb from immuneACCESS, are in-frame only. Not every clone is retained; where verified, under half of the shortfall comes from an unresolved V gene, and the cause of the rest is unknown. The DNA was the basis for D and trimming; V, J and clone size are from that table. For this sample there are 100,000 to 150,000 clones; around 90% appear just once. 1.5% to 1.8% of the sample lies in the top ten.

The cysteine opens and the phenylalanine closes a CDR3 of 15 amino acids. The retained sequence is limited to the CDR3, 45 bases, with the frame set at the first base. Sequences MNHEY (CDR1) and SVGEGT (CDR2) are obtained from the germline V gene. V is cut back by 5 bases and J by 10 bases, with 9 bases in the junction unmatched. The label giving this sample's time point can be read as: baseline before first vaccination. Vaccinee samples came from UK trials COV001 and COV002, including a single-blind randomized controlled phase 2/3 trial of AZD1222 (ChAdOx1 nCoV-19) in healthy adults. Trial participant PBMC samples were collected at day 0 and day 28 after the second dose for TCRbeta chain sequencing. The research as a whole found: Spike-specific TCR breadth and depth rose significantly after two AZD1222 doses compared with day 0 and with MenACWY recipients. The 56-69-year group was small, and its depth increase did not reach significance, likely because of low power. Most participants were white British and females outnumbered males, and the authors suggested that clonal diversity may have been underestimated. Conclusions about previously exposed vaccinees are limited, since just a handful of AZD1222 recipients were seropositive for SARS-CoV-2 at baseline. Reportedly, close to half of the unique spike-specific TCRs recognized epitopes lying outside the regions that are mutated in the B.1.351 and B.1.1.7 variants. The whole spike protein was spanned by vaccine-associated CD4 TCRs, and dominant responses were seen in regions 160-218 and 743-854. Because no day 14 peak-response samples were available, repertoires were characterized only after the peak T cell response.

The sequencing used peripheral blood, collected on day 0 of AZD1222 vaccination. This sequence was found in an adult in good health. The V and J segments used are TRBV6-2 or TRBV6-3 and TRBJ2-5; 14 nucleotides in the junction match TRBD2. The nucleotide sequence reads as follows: TGTGCCAGCAGTCGACAAGGACTAGCGGGAGGAGGCCAGTACTTC. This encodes CASSRQGLAGGGQYF.